Each of the 19 T cell receptor beta chains below was sequenced from the same sample in a study of blood T cell repertoires in COVID-19. Clones were read by immunoSEQ multiplex PCR, and TCRdb kept only the in-frame ones, dropping some. This sample has fewer than 450,000 clones; about 89% occur once, and the top ten carry just under 6.5%. The sequencing sample was made of peripheral blood. The source is a woman aged 45-60 years with COVID-19, enrolled during active disease.

The rearrangement uses TRBV5-1 and TRBJ1-1; 8 positions match TRBD1. The germline V gene has CDR1 SGHRS and CDR2 YFSETQ. The CDR3 contains 13 residues. V lost 1 base, J lost 4 bases, and 0 bases stayed unmatched. The CDR3 DNA follows: TGCGCCAGCAGCTTGACAGGGGGCACTGAAGCTTTCTTT. It encodes CASSLTGGTEAFF.

V is TRBV6-5 and J is TRBJ2-7, with D perhaps matching TRBD2 (6 bases). The V and J ends lost 6 bases and 2 bases respectively, with 17 bases between them. Germline V lookup: CDR1 MNHEY, CDR2 SVGAGI. CDR3 length equals 15 residues. The chain's CDR3 is CASRAEYSGTYEQYF. The CDR3 nucleotides read TGTGCCAGCAGGGCGGAGTATAGCGGAACCTACGAGCAGTACTTC.

The chain joins TRBV5-4 to TRBJ1-1, with D perhaps TRBD1 (6 bases). V lost 1 base and J 0 bases, leaving 7 bases between the germline ends. Germline CDR1 is SGHNT and CDR2 is YYREEE (reference sequence). The CDR3 spans 14 residues. CDR3 residues: CASSLQGMNTEAFF. The CDR3 DNA sequence: TGTGCCAGCAGCTTGCAGGGGATGAACACTGAAGCTTTCTTT.

This rearrangement joins TRBV30 to TRBJ2-3; 9 nucleotides match TRBD1. CDR3 length: 15 amino acids. Trimming cost V 2 bases and J 2 bases; bases outside gene matches: 5. Germline CDR1 GTSNPN, CDR2 SVGIG (reference sequence). The CDR3 is CAWSPGQGTTDTQYF. CDR3 bases: TGTGCCTGGAGTCCGGGACAGGGTACCACAGATACGCAGTATTTT.

The chain combines TRBV5-5 with TRBJ2-7; TRBD2 matches at 11 bases. Germline-derived CDR1 and CDR2 are SGHKS and YYEKEE (reference sequence). J gave up 3 bases and V 2 bases, and 4 bases lay outside the gene matches. CDR3 size: 15 residues. This CDR3 reads CASSFGTSGNYEQYF. DNA of the CDR3: TGTGCCAGCAGCTTCGGGACTAGCGGAAACTACGAGCAGTACTTC.

The chain recombines TRBV24-1 with TRBJ1-5; D is ambiguous. The CDR3 runs 16 residues. V shed 5 bases and J shed 3 bases, with 16 bases lying between them. Germline CDR1 KGHDR, CDR2 SFDVKD. The DNA for the CDR3 is TGTGCCACCAGTGGGGAATCTCCGGGATTCAATCAGCCCCAGCATTTT. Translation: CATSGESPGFNQPQHF.

The chain uses TRBV7-2 and TRBJ2-3; the D gene is possibly TRBD2 (6 bases). Looked up from germline, CDR1 is SGHTA and CDR2 is FQGNSA. This CDR3 region has 13 residues. V lost 6 bases, J lost 5 bases, and 12 bases lay in between. CDR3 nucleotides: TGTGCCAGCAGAGGGACTGCTGAAGATACGCAGTATTTT. It codes for CASRGTAEDTQYF.

The V gene is TRBV6-2 or TRBV6-3, the J gene TRBJ1-2; D call uncertain. The V gene lost 2 bases and the J gene lost 7 bases, with 14 bases spanning the gap. The CDR3 contains 14 residues. Germline-derived CDR1 and CDR2 are MNHEY and SVGEGT. The CDR3 region has the DNA TGTGCCAGCAGTTACGGCGGGGAAATACGTGGCTACACCTTC. Amino acids: CASSYGGEIRGYTF.

The chain carries TRBV24-1 and TRBJ1-1, with 8 bases aligning to TRBD1. The CDR3 runs 12 residues. The germline gives CDR1 KGHDR, CDR2 SFDVKD. J lost 8 bases, V lost 5 bases, and 3 bases had no gene match. For the CDR3, the DNA is TGTGCCACCAGTGCCCGACAGGGGGAAGCTTTCTTT. Protein product: CATSARQGEAFF.

This chain links TRBV30 with TRBJ1-4; 9 nucleotides align to TRBD1. The CDR3 is 15 residues long. V shed 2 bases, J shed 10 bases, and the junction held 11 bases outside the gene matches. Germline loops: CDR1 GTSNPN, CDR2 SVGIG (reference sequence). The CDR3 DNA reads TGTGCCTGGAGTCCACCGGGACAGGGTACCGGAAAACTGTTTTTT. Its translation is CAWSPPGQGTGKLFF.

This clone was picked up one time. The V gene is TRBV6-5, the J gene TRBJ2-1, with TRBD1 as a possible D gene (5 bases). Trimming pared 5 bases from V and 2 bases from J, leaving 13 bases between. The CDR3 is 15 residues long. Germline-derived CDR1 and CDR2 are MNHEY and SVGAGI. As DNA, the CDR3 is TGTGCCAGCAGTCCAGGTAGGGGCCCCTACAATGAGCAGTTCTTC. Its protein is CASSPGRGPYNEQFF.

The CDR3 DNA is TGTGCCAGCAGCCCCCGGGACAGGGGTCACTTGAACACTGAAGCTTTCTTT. Its translation: CASSPRDRGHLNTEAFF. The rearrangement joins TRBV9 to TRBJ1-1; 10 nucleotides align to TRBD1. V was pared by 4 bases and J by 0 bases, with 9 bases of the junction left unmatched. Germline V gives CDR1 SGDLS, CDR2 YYNGEE. The CDR3 has 17 amino acids.

The chain couples TRBV5-6 to TRBJ2-2; 8 nucleotides line up with TRBD2. Looked up from germline, CDR1 is SGHDT and CDR2 is YYEEEE. Losses at the gene ends were 4 bases for V and 1 base for J; bases not matched to a gene: 6. CDR3 length: 16 amino acids. Written as DNA, the CDR3 is TGTGCCAGCAGCCCTCGGACTAGCTTGAACACCGGGGAGCTGTTTTTT. It specifies CASSPRTSLNTGELFF. Combining the CDR3 with reference TRBV5-6 and TRBJ2-2 gives the whole variable domain DAGVTQSPTHLIKTRGQQVTLRCSPKSGHDTVSWYQQALGQGPQFIFQYYEEEERQRGNFPDRFSGHQFPNYSSELNVNALLLGDSALYLCASSPRTSLNTGELFFGEGSRLTVL.

In its sample, this clone was seen once. The chain combines TRBV6-5 with TRBJ1-3; possibly TRBD1 for D (5 bases). The CDR3 is 14 residues long. Trimming removed 6 bases from V and 0 bases from J, with 9 bases in between. The V gene's germline CDR1 is MNHEY and CDR2 SVGAGI. This CDR3 is CASRQAGSGNTIYF. The CDR3 DNA reads TGTGCCAGCAGACAGGCTGGCTCTGGAAACACCATATATTTT.

This chain uses TRBV7-2 with TRBJ2-7; 7 bases line up with TRBD2. The CDR3 covers 12 residues. Trimming took 5 bases from V and 6 from J; bases not matched to a gene: 4. Germline lookup yields CDR1 SGHTA and CDR2 FQGNSA. CDR3 loop: CASSRLAREQYF. The CDR3 region has the DNA TGTGCCAGCAGCCGACTAGCACGCGAGCAGTACTTC.

The chain joins TRBV5-1 to TRBJ1-5; no reliable D call. Trimming stripped 0 bases from V and 5 bases from J, with 6 bases between. In germline, CDR1 is SGHRS, CDR2 YFSETQ. CDR3 length: 13 amino acids. The CDR3 sequence is CASSLGQDQPQHF. DNA for the CDR3: TGCGCCAGCAGCTTGGGGCAGGATCAGCCCCAGCATTTT.

The CDR3: CASSVTGTILNEQFF. The CDR3 coding sequence is TGTGCCAGCAGCGTTACCGGGACTATACTCAATGAGCAGTTCTTC. The chain is built from TRBV9 and TRBJ2-1; 7 bases agree with TRBD2. J lost 6 bases, V lost 2 bases, and 8 bases had no gene match. This CDR3 is 15 amino acids long. In germline, CDR1 is SGDLS, CDR2 YYNGEE.

V is TRBV29-1 and J is TRBJ2-5; 8 bases are a match to TRBD2. The CDR3 totals 14 residues. CDR1 and CDR2 from the germline V gene are SQVTM and ANQGSEA. Trimming cost V 4 bases and J 5 bases; bases outside gene matches: 9. CDR3 DNA: TGCAGCGTTGGTACAGCGGGAGTTTCGGAGACCCAGTACTTC. This codes for CSVGTAGVSETQYF.

The chain joins TRBV6-2 or TRBV6-3 to TRBJ2-2; TRBD2 aligns across 9 bases. The CDR3 spans 17 residues. CDR1 and CDR2 (germline): MNHEY, SVGEGT. V shed 4 bases and J 5 bases; nucleotides not matched to a gene: 11. CDR3 loop: CASSSASGTSGTGELFF. Here the CDR3 DNA reads TGTGCCAGCAGTTCCGCTAGCGGGACCTCCGGGACCGGGGAGCTGTTTTTT.